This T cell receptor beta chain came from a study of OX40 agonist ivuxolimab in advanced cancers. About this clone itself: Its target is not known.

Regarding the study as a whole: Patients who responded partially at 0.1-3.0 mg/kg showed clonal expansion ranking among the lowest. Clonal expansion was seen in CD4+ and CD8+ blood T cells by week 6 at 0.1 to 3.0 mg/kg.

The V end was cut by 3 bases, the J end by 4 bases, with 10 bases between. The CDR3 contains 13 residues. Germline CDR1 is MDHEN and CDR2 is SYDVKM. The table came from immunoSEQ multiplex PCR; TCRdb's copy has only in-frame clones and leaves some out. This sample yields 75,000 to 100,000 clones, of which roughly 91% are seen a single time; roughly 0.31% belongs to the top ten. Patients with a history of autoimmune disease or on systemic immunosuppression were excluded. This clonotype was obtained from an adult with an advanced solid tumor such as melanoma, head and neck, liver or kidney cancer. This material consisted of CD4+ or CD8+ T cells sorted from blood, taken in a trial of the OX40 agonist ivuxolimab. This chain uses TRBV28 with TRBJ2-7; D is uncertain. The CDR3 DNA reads TGTGCCAGCAGTTTGTTCAGACTTTACGAGCAGTACTTC. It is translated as CASSLFRLYEQYF.